This T cell receptor beta chain was captured in a study of Ad26.COV2.S vaccination and SARS-CoV-2 variants. Looking at the study overall: The Ad26.COV2.S arm of the COV1001 trial was where the donor was placed. Administration of Ad26.COV2.S was intramuscular, either once or twice 56 days apart.

Turning to this clone: Its target is unknown.

The protocol was immunoSEQ multiplex PCR, while the TCRdb copy is restricted to in-frame clones and leaves out a portion. The table shows 380,000 or so clones, with about nine tenths occurring only once. Treatment specified: over 15 received Ad26.COV2.S at low or high dose, single or two shots; five or six received placebo; per-sample allocation not given. Collection of the samples took place on day 63 after the first injection of vaccine or placebo. CDR1 and CDR2 from the germline V gene are ENHRY and SYGVKD. The CDR3 extends over 14 amino acids. Deletions cut 4 bases from V and 0 bases from J, with 8 bases between. Broader study findings: With respect to non-spike TCR breadth, vaccine and placebo recipients were similar.

The sequence derives from a person between 18 and 60 years old who received the Ad26.COV2.S COVID-19 vaccine or a placebo. This chain connects TRBV10-3 to TRBJ2-3; possibly TRBD2 for D (5 bases). The sequences come from peripheral blood, collected in a trial of Ad26.COV2.S vaccine versus placebo. CDR3 bases: TGTGCCATCAGTGCCGGCGGGAGCACAGATACGCAGTATTTT. Encoded protein: CAISAGGSTDTQYF.